This TCR beta chain was identified during a study of blood T cell repertoires in COVID-19. On the study more broadly: T cells, B-cell-depleted T cells, or PBMCs supplied cDNA or gDNA.

V was clipped by 7 bases and J by 7 bases; unmatched bases: 5. Germline V gives CDR1 WSHSY, CDR2 SAAADI. CDR3 length: 14 amino acids. Some clones are missing from TCRdb's copy, which holds only in-frame ones; the method was immunoSEQ multiplex PCR. The table has approximately 500,000 clones, approximately 92% seen once. This receptor was taken from a man between 18 and 29 years old with COVID-19, enrolled during active disease. The chain combines TRBV10-2 with TRBJ2-2; 11 bases agree with TRBD1. The sequenced material came from peripheral blood. The CDR3 nucleotides are TGCGCCAGCAATGGACAGGGGGCGAACGGGGAGCTGTTTTTT. It is translated as CASNGQGANGELFF.